The 30 T cell receptor beta chains presented below share a single source sample, sequenced in a study of memory CD4+ T cells and cytomegalovirus serostatus. Measured with immunoSEQ multiplex PCR; TCRdb has only the in-frame clones, and not every one. The repertoire holds 40,000 to 55,000 clones, more than 65% seen once, with 1.9% in the top ten. The sort gate was single viable CD3+CD4+CD8-CD45RO+ cells for memory CD4+ T cells. Sequencing input: memory CD4+ T cells from blood. These receptor sequences come from an adult in good health and CMV-seronegative.

This clone has a single count. The rearrangement joins TRBV4-1 to TRBJ2-3; D possibly corresponds to TRBD2 (7 bases). The length of the CDR3 is 15 residues. CDR1 is MGHRA, CDR2 YSYEKL, per germline. Trimming left V 1 base short and J 3 bases short, with 11 bases between. The CDR3 sequence: CASSQAGGRTDTQYF. The DNA for the CDR3 is TGCGCCAGCAGCCAAGCGGGGGGCAGGACAGATACGCAGTATTTT.

The chain is built from TRBV7-6 and TRBJ1-1; TRBD1 matches 9 bases. CDR1 SGHVS and CDR2 FNYEAQ come from the germline V gene. The CDR3 length is 16 residues. V shed 5 bases, J shed 5 bases, and the junction held 12 bases outside the gene matches. CDR3 sequence: CASSPWTGDSPTEAFF. The CDR3 bases are TGTGCCAGCAGCCCCTGGACAGGGGATTCTCCAACTGAAGCTTTCTTT.

The chain couples TRBV5-6 to TRBJ2-3; no reliable D call. The germline V gene encodes CDR1 SGHDT and CDR2 YYEEEE. CDR3 size: 12 residues. The germline V and J ends were trimmed by 3 bases and 6 bases, with 8 bases remaining between them. The CDR3 DNA reads TGTGCCAGCAGCTCGGCCATGGATACGCAGTATTTT. Translated, it gives CASSSAMDTQYF.

The chain uses TRBV7-9 and TRBJ1-4; 7 bases align to TRBD1. CDR3 size: 14 residues. The V segment lost 5 bases and the J segment 7 bases; nucleotides outside the gene matches: 7. CDR1 and CDR2 from the germline V gene are SEHNR and FQNEAQ (reference sequence). CDR3 in DNA: TGTGCCAGCAGCCCCCAGGGGGTTCGTGAAAAACTGTTTTTT. Protein: CASSPQGVREKLFF. The full variable domain, rest sourced from reference TRBV7-9 and TRBJ1-4, is DTGVSQNPRHKITKRGQNVTFRCDPISEHNRLYWYRQTLGQGPEFLTYFQNEAQLEKSRLLSDRFSAERPKGSFSTLEIQRTEQGDSAMYLCASSPQGVREKLFFGSGTQLSVL.

The chain has TRBV2 and TRBJ2-1; the D gene could be TRBD1 or TRBD2 (5 bases each). The V end was cut by 6 bases, the J end by 5 bases, with 14 bases between. CDR3 length equals 14 residues. CDR1 SNHLY and CDR2 FYNNEI come from the germline V gene. CDR3 amino acids: CASRLTAVNNEQFF. DNA for the CDR3: TGTGCCAGCAGGTTGACAGCGGTGAACAATGAGCAGTTCTTC.

This CDR3 is CASSQPMGNSPLHF. For the CDR3, the DNA is TGCGCCAGCAGCCAACCGATGGGGAATTCACCCCTCCACTTT. The gene calls are TRBV4-1 and TRBJ1-6, with D unclear. The V and J ends lost 2 bases and 7 bases respectively, with 9 bases between them. The CDR3 has 14 residues. The germline CDR1 and CDR2 sequences are MGHRA and YSYEKL.

The chain links TRBV7-2 to TRBJ2-3; no definite D call. V was cut by 2 bases and J by 11 bases, with 17 bases left in between. Germline CDR1 reads SGHTA; CDR2 reads FQGNSA. The CDR3 runs 14 residues. The CDR3 DNA reads TGTGCCAGCAGCTTACGTCATCCCTCCAGTGAGCAGTATTTT. Protein sequence: CASSLRHPSSEQYF.

V usage is TRBV4-1 and J usage is TRBJ2-5; D gene uncertain. V shed 0 bases and J shed 4 bases, with 12 bases lying between them. CDR3 size: 15 residues. Germline values: CDR1 MGHRA, CDR2 YSYEKL. CDR3 protein: CASSQDEQRIETQYF. The CDR3 DNA is TGCGCCAGCAGCCAAGATGAGCAGAGGATAGAGACCCAGTACTTC.

For the CDR3, the DNA is TGTGCCAGCAGCTCCGGGGGAGAGGGAAGTGGCTACACCTTC. Translated: CASSSGGEGSGYTF. The chain recombines TRBV11-2 with TRBJ1-2, with a tentative D call TRBD1 (5 bases). CDR3 length equals 14 residues. V was clipped by 4 bases and J by 7 bases, with 16 bases between them. The V gene's germline CDR1 is SGHAT and CDR2 FQNNGV. Based on the CDR3 plus reference TRBV11-2 and TRBJ1-2, the full variable domain is EAGVAQSPRYKIIEKRQSVAFWCNPISGHATLYWYQQILGQGPKLLIQFQNNGVVDDSQLPKDRFSAERLKGVDSTLKIQPAKLEDSAVYLCASSSGGEGSGYTFGSGTRLTVV.

The V gene is TRBV5-1, the J gene TRBJ2-3; D not certain. Between the trimmed V and J ends, which lost 5 bases and 5 bases, there was a span of 18 bases. This CDR3 contains 15 residues. Per germline, CDR1 SGHRS and CDR2 YFSETQ. The CDR3 loop is CASRRSEVGKDTQYF. The CDR3 coding sequence is TGCGCCAGCAGACGGTCCGAGGTCGGCAAAGATACGCAGTATTTT.

This clone was detected once. V is TRBV11-1 and J is TRBJ2-7, with TRBD2 matching 11 bases. The CDR3 contains 14 residues. After removal of 3 bases from V and 2 bases from J, the junction contained 0 bases not matched to a gene. CDR1 is SGHAT and CDR2 is FQDESV in the germline V gene (reference sequence). The CDR3 DNA is TGTGCCAGCAGCTTTAGCGGGGGGGCCTACGAGCAGTACTTC. Its protein product is CASSFSGGAYEQYF.

The rearrangement joins TRBV9 to TRBJ1-2; possible D gene TRBD1, 5 bases. The V gene lost 0 bases and the J gene lost 7 bases, with 7 bases spanning the gap. Germline V lookup: CDR1 SGDLS, CDR2 YYNGEE. The CDR3 spans 12 residues. The CDR3 region has the DNA TGTGCCAGCAGCGTAGCCGGGACTGGCTACACCTTC. Amino acids: CASSVAGTGYTF.

The chain carries TRBV29-1 and TRBJ2-3; TRBD1 agrees at 9 bases. Germline V gene sequence: CDR1 SQVTM, CDR2 ANQGSEA. The CDR3 totals 15 residues. Trimming removed 0 bases from V and 3 bases from J; junction bases left unmatched: 4. The CDR3 sequence is CSVEETGGLTDTQYF. CDR3 nucleotide sequence: TGCAGCGTTGAAGAGACAGGGGGTCTGACAGATACGCAGTATTTT.

This clone showed up just a few times. The chain links TRBV4-2 to TRBJ1-3, with unresolved D. The CDR3 has 12 residues. Between the trimmed V and J ends, which lost 4 bases and 1 base, there was a span of 2 bases. The germline V gene encodes CDR1 LGHNA and CDR2 YNFKEQ. Written as DNA, the CDR3 is TGTGCCAGCAGCCGTTCTGGAAACACCATATATTTT. Encoded protein: CASSRSGNTIYF.

The rearrangement links TRBV15 to TRBJ1-4, with a tentative D call TRBD1 (5 bases). Trimming stripped 3 bases from V and 7 bases from J, with 18 bases between. CDR3 size: 16 residues. Per the germline V gene, CDR1 is LNHNV and CDR2 is YYDKDF (reference sequence). The CDR3 DNA sequence: TGTGCCACCAGCAGCGGGAGGGAGGGGAGAAGTGAAAAACTGTTTTTT. This sequence encodes CATSSGREGRSEKLFF.

This clone has just one count. V is TRBV7-9 and J is TRBJ2-7; D possibly corresponds to TRBD2 (6 bases). CDR1 is SEHNR and CDR2 is FQNEAQ in the germline V gene (reference sequence). The CDR3 has 14 residues. Trimming shortened V by 4 bases and J by 2 bases, and 12 bases separated the two germline ends. Here the CDR3 DNA reads TGTGCCAGCAGCTGGAGGGAACGGGCCTACGAGCAGTACTTC. Its protein product is CASSWRERAYEQYF.

This chain uses TRBV25-1 with TRBJ2-7, with a tentative D call TRBD1 (6 bases). The germline CDR1 and CDR2 sequences are MGHDK and SYGVNS. This CDR3 is 14 amino acids long. V dropped 6 bases and J dropped 3 bases, with 15 bases sitting between them. CDR3 sequence: CASSPRGSGYEQYF. Here the CDR3 DNA reads TGTGCCAGCAGCCCCAGGGGAAGTGGCTACGAGCAGTACTTC.

CDR3 in DNA: TGTGCCAGTAGTGATAGACAGTCAACAGTACACTACGAGCAGTACTTC. It specifies CASSDRQSTVHYEQYF. The chain links TRBV19 to TRBJ2-7; weak D call: TRBD1 (5 bases). CDR3 length equals 16 residues. V was cut by 5 bases and J by 3 bases, with 20 bases left in between. The germline V gene has CDR1 LNHDA and CDR2 SQIVND (reference sequence).

The CDR3 DNA follows: TGTGCCACACGGGGAGATCTAGAGACCCAGTACTTC. This sequence encodes CATRGDLETQYF. The chain links TRBV2 to TRBJ2-5; D is perhaps TRBD2 (5 bases). V was shortened by 10 bases and J by 4 bases, with 13 bases between the two germline ends. CDR1 is SNHLY and CDR2 is FYNNEI in the germline V gene. The CDR3 runs 12 residues.

V usage is TRBV27 and J usage is TRBJ2-1; 8 bases agree with TRBD1. Germline V gives CDR1 MNHEY, CDR2 SMNVEV (reference sequence). J lost 9 bases, V lost 4 bases, and 11 bases had no gene match. The CDR3 extends over 15 amino acids. DNA of the CDR3: TGTGCCAGCAGTTCGAGGACAGGGCTAGTTGTTGAGCAGTTCTTC. Amino acids: CASSSRTGLVVEQFF.

The V and J genes are TRBV2 and TRBJ2-7; no definite D call. V dropped 8 bases and J dropped 2 bases, with 10 bases sitting between them. The germline CDR1 and CDR2 sequences are SNHLY and FYNNEI. This CDR3 comprises 12 residues. The CDR3 reads CASGRQTYEQYF. CDR3 coding DNA: TGTGCCAGCGGCAGGCAAACCTACGAGCAGTACTTC.

The gene calls are TRBV9 and TRBJ1-5; D possibly corresponds to TRBD1 (5 bases). Per the germline V gene, CDR1 is SGDLS and CDR2 is YYNGEE. The CDR3 consists of 14 residues. Trimming removed 0 bases at V and 5 bases at J, with 9 bases between. The CDR3 DNA is TGTGCCAGCAGCGTAGCTGGAGGGGATCAGCCCCAGCATTTT. Its protein is CASSVAGGDQPQHF.

The chain has TRBV6-1 and TRBJ1-3; no reliable D call. CDR1 and CDR2 from the germline V gene are MNHNS and SASEGT. The CDR3 has 16 residues. Trimming took off 0 bases at V and 0 bases at J, with 9 bases between the two ends. CDR3 sequence: CASSEATRSSGNTIYF. CDR3 DNA sequence: TGTGCCAGCAGTGAAGCAACACGGAGCTCTGGAAACACCATATATTTT.

The chain employs TRBV28 and TRBJ1-1; D gene unclear. CDR1 and CDR2 from the germline V gene are MDHEN and SYDVKM. The V gene lost 4 bases and the J gene lost 3 bases, with 6 bases spanning the gap. CDR3 size: 12 residues. The CDR3 sequence: CASSSGDTEAFF. The CDR3, as DNA: TGTGCCAGCAGTTCCGGGGACACTGAAGCTTTCTTT.

The CDR3 bases are TGTGCCAGCACGGGAGAAGGGTGGGCAAGCAATCAGCCCCAGCATTTT. This codes for CASTGEGWASNQPQHF. This rearrangement joins TRBV6-6 to TRBJ1-5; D remains ambiguous. Germline V lookup: CDR1 MNHNY, CDR2 SVGAGI (reference sequence). Trimming left V 7 bases short and J 1 base short, with 17 bases between. The CDR3 length is 16 residues.

The chain has TRBV29-1 and TRBJ1-3, with 9 bases fitting TRBD1. Looked up from germline, CDR1 is SQVTM and CDR2 is ANQGSEA. The trim removed 6 bases at V and 0 bases at J, leaving 3 bases unmatched. The CDR3 is 14 residues long. The CDR3 loop reads CSVGQGSSGNTIYF. The CDR3 DNA is TGCAGCGTCGGACAGGGGAGCTCTGGAAACACCATATATTTT. The whole variable domain, filled in from reference TRBV29-1 and TRBJ1-3, reads SAVISQKPSRDICQRGTSLTIQCQVDSQVTMMFWYRQQPGQSLTLIATANQGSEATYESGFVIDKFPISRPNLTFSTLTVSNMSPEDSSIYLCSVGQGSSGNTIYFGEGSWLTVV.

The genes are TRBV11-2 and TRBJ1-2; the D is unclear. Deletions cut 0 bases from V and 1 base from J, with 12 bases between. Germline loops: CDR1 SGHAT, CDR2 FQNNGV. There are 16 residues in the CDR3. The CDR3 bases are TGTGCCAGCAGCTTAGATGTGGGGAGGGTTAACTATGGCTACACCTTC. It yields the protein CASSLDVGRVNYGYTF.

This sequence joins TRBV2 and TRBJ2-1; 9 positions match TRBD1. CDR3 size: 15 residues. Trimming removed 6 bases from V and 6 bases from J; junction bases left unmatched: 9. Per germline, CDR1 SNHLY and CDR2 FYNNEI. In DNA, the CDR3 is TGTGCCAGCAGCCGGGACAGGGCGGGCACCAATGAGCAGTTCTTC. Its translation: CASSRDRAGTNEQFF.

This chain uses TRBV6-1 with TRBJ1-5; TRBD1 might be the D (6 bases). The V gene lost 3 bases and the J gene lost 5 bases, with 14 bases spanning the gap. The CDR3 length is 15 residues. Germline assignment: CDR1 MNHNS and CDR2 SASEGT. The CDR3 spells CASSEGGLKYQPQHF. For the CDR3, the DNA is TGTGCCAGCAGTGAGGGGGGCCTAAAATATCAGCCCCAGCATTTT.

The chain has TRBV5-6 and TRBJ1-4; TRBD1 aligns across 10 bases. The ends lost 4 bases at V and 6 bases at J; junction bases unmatched: 3. CDR3 size: 14 residues. CDR1 is SGHDT, CDR2 YYEEEE, per germline. The chain's CDR3 is CASSPGTGDEKLFF. CDR3 DNA sequence: TGTGCCAGCAGCCCCGGGACAGGGGATGAAAAACTGTTTTTT.